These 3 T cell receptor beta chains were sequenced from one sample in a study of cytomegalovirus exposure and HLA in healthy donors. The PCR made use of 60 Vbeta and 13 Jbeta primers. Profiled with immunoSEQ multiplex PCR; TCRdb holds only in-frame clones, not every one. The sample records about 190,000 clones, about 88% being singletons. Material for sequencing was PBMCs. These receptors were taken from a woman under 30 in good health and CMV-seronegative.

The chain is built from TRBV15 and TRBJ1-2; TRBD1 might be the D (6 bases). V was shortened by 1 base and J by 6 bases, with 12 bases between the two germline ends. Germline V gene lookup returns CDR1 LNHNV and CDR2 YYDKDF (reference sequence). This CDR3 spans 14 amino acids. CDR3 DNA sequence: TGTGCCACCAGCAGAGGACAGGCTCTCGATGGCTACACCTTC. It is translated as CATSRGQALDGYTF.

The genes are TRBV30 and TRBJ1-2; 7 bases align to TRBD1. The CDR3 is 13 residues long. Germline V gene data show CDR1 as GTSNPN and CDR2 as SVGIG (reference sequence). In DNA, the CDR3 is TGTGCATATGAACCCGGGACAGTCTATGGCTACACCTTC. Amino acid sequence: CAYEPGTVYGYTF. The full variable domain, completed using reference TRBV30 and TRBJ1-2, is SQTIHQWPATLVQPVGSPLSLECTVEGTSNPNLYWYRQAAGRGLQLLFYSVGIGQISSEVPQNLSASRPQDRQFILSSKKLLLSDSGFYLCAYEPGTVYGYTFGSGTRLTVV.

For the CDR3, the DNA is TGTGCCAGTACTGGGCCGGGATCCTACAATGAGCAGTTCTTC. Amino acids: CASTGPGSYNEQFF. The chain joins TRBV19 to TRBJ2-1; TRBD2 might be the D (5 bases). The CDR3 length is 14 residues. CDR1 is LNHDA, CDR2 SQIVND, per germline (reference sequence). Trimming removed 7 bases from V and 1 base from J, with 11 bases in between.